The TCR beta chain under discussion was sequenced for a study of blood T cell repertoires in COVID-19. The protocol was immunoSEQ multiplex PCR, while the TCRdb copy is restricted to in-frame clones and leaves out a portion. Of 360,000 or so clones listed, around 83% are singletons. Trimming pared 7 bases from V and 4 bases from J, leaving 17 bases between. Germline CDR1 is MNHEY and CDR2 is SVGEGT. This CDR3 region has 15 residues. The sample was PBMCs or T cells enriched from blood (not recorded which). V and J are TRBV6-2 or TRBV6-3 and TRBJ1-3; D not certain. This TCR derives from a woman aged 50 to 60 who had recovered from COVID-19. The CDR3 DNA is TGTGCCAGCATCCCGTACGGGATATTCGGAAACACCATATATTTT. It encodes CASIPYGIFGNTIYF.